Below are 27 T cell receptor beta chains sequenced from a single sample in a study of blood T cell repertoires in COVID-19. Here immunoSEQ multiplex PCR was the method, and the copy in TCRdb shows in-frame clones only, minus some. The data show fewer than 120,000 clones, with approximately 90% seen just once and 3% to 3.5% held by the top ten. Sequences were obtained from peripheral blood. The receptors originated from a woman in her forties or fifties with acute or convalescent COVID-19.

The gene calls are TRBV28 and TRBJ1-4; D uncertain. The V gene's germline CDR1 is MDHEN and CDR2 SYDVKM. The germline V and J ends were trimmed by 2 bases and 7 bases, with 11 bases remaining between them. There are 14 residues in the CDR3. The CDR3 sequence: CASSLTLPAEKLFF. The CDR3 DNA sequence: TGTGCCAGCAGTTTAACTTTGCCTGCTGAAAAACTGTTTTTT.

V and J are TRBV4-2 and TRBJ2-3; TRBD2 matches 14 bases. CDR1 is LGHNA, CDR2 YNFKEQ, per germline. V gave up 4 bases and J gave up 4 bases; unmatched junction bases: 7. The CDR3 contains 17 residues. The CDR3 coding sequence is TGTGCCAGCAGCCCCCAGACTAGCGGGAGGGCCTCAGATACGCAGTATTTT. It encodes CASSPQTSGRASDTQYF.

This clone was seen only a few times. The chain joins TRBV30 to TRBJ2-1; 9 positions agree with TRBD1. Germline trimming cut 1 base from V and 7 bases from J; bases unmatched to any gene: 8. Germline V gene lookup returns CDR1 GTSNPN and CDR2 SVGIG (reference sequence). This CDR3 contains 15 residues. For the CDR3, the DNA is TGTGCCTGGAGTGCCGGGACAGGGATCGAAAATGAGCAGTTCTTC. Its protein product is CAWSAGTGIENEQFF.

The V gene is TRBV2, the J gene TRBJ2-7; 9 nucleotides align to TRBD1. The CDR3 covers 14 residues. The germline V gene has CDR1 SNHLY and CDR2 FYNNEI. V lost 9 bases and J lost 4; bases outside the gene matches: 10. The CDR3 coding sequence is TGTGCCAGTCGATGGGGGACAGGGTTATACGAGCAGTACTTC. It is translated as CASRWGTGLYEQYF.

The CDR3: CASSLRQATGANVLTF. The CDR3 DNA reads TGTGCCAGCAGCTTACGACAGGCAACTGGGGCCAACGTCCTGACTTTC. The chain combines TRBV7-9 with TRBJ2-6; TRBD1 is a possible D gene (6 bases). Trimming removed 2 bases from V and 2 bases from J, with 10 bases in between. Germline assignment: CDR1 SEHNR and CDR2 FQNEAQ (reference sequence). The CDR3 sequence is 16 residues long.

The chain employs TRBV18 and TRBJ2-2; D is possibly TRBD1 (7 bases). This CDR3 spans 18 amino acids. V lost 6 bases to trimming and J lost 0 bases, with 20 bases between them. CDR1 is KGHSH, CDR2 LQKENI, per germline. CDR3 DNA sequence: TGTGCCAGCTCGGTGACGCCGGCGGGGACAGCGAACACCGGGGAGCTGTTTTTT. As protein: CASSVTPAGTANTGELFF.

The V call is TRBV19, the J call TRBJ1-4; 8 bases are a match to TRBD1. V shed 8 bases, J shed 7 bases, and the junction held 9 bases outside the gene matches. The CDR3 length is 14 residues. The germline CDR1 and CDR2 sequences are LNHDA and SQIVND (reference sequence). The CDR3 nucleotides read TGTGCCAGTGGATGGACAGGGAGAGGTGAAAAACTGTTTTTT. Protein sequence: CASGWTGRGEKLFF. Together with reference TRBV19 and TRBJ1-4, the CDR3 gives the full variable domain: DGGITQSPKYLFRKEGQNVTLSCEQNLNHDAMYWYRQDPGQGLRLIYYSQIVNDFQKGDIAEGYSVSREKKESFPLTVTSAQKNPTAFYLCASGWTGRGEKLFFGSGTQLSVL.

The rearrangement joins TRBV5-1 to TRBJ1-1; tentatively, D is TRBD1 (5 bases). Trimming removed 2 bases from V and 4 bases from J, with 15 bases in between. The CDR3 spans 15 residues. CDR1 is SGHRS, CDR2 YFSETQ, per germline. CDR3 nucleotides: TGCGCCAGCAGCTTCATAGGGACTGGGGGCACTGAAGCTTTCTTT. Protein product: CASSFIGTGGTEAFF.

This chain connects TRBV5-1 to TRBJ2-1; 13 nucleotides agree with TRBD2. In germline, CDR1 is SGHRS, CDR2 YFSETQ. This CDR3 is built from 17 residues. Trimming at V came to 0 bases and at J to 4 bases, leaving 4 bases not matched to a gene. The CDR3 DNA is TGCGCCAGCAGCTTGGACTCGGGACTAGCGGGGTACAATGAGCAGTTCTTC. Residues: CASSLDSGLAGYNEQFF.

CDR3 region: CASSLDLGLGRETQYF. In nucleotides, the CDR3 is TGTGCCAGCAGCTTAGATCTGGGCCTGGGGCGAGAGACCCAGTACTTC. The chain carries TRBV7-9 and TRBJ2-5, with D possibly being TRBD1 (5 bases). The germline V gene has CDR1 SEHNR and CDR2 FQNEAQ (reference sequence). V was pared by 1 base and J by 4 bases, with 16 bases between. This CDR3 is built from 16 residues.

The chain links TRBV6-2 or TRBV6-3 to TRBJ1-5; D gene unclear. Germline V gene lookup returns CDR1 MNHEY and CDR2 SVGEGT. The CDR3 is 17 amino acids. V was cut by 0 bases and J by 4 bases, with 16 bases left in between. The DNA of the CDR3 is TGTGCCAGCAGTTACTCGGGTTCGGCGGGCCGGAATCAGCCCCAGCATTTT. Amino acid sequence: CASSYSGSAGRNQPQHF.

This sequence joins TRBV24-1 and TRBJ1-5; 7 nucleotides agree with TRBD1. V lost 5 bases to trimming and J lost 3 bases; unmatched junction nucleotides: 3. There are 14 residues in the CDR3. Germline V lookup: CDR1 KGHDR, CDR2 SFDVKD. CDR3 sequence reads: CATSGGQSNQPQHF. The CDR3 DNA is TGTGCCACCAGTGGGGGACAGTCCAATCAGCCCCAGCATTTT.

This chain connects TRBV4-1 to TRBJ1-5, with 7 positions matching TRBD1. This CDR3 region has 15 residues. Germline CDR1 is MGHRA and CDR2 is YSYEKL. Unmatched junction bases numbered 6, after V lost 3 bases and J lost 4 bases. The CDR3 reads CASSQAGQPNQPQHF. The CDR3 DNA reads TGCGCCAGCAGCCAGGCGGGACAGCCGAATCAGCCCCAGCATTTT.

The chain has TRBV19 and TRBJ2-7, with D possibly matching TRBD1 (5 bases). The CDR3 extends over 13 amino acids. Germline V gives CDR1 LNHDA, CDR2 SQIVND (reference sequence). V was pared by 5 bases and J by 3 bases, with 11 bases between. The CDR3 coding sequence is TGTGCCAGTAGTTATAGGCAGGGCTACGAGCAGTACTTC. Translation: CASSYRQGYEQYF. Full variable domain (remainder filled in from reference TRBV19 and TRBJ2-7): DGGITQSPKYLFRKEGQNVTLSCEQNLNHDAMYWYRQDPGQGLRLIYYSQIVNDFQKGDIAEGYSVSREKKESFPLTVTSAQKNPTAFYLCASSYRQGYEQYFGPGTRLTVT.

The V call is TRBV27, the J call TRBJ2-3; 8 bases map to TRBD2. The germline CDR1 and CDR2 sequences are MNHEY and SMNVEV (reference sequence). V gave up 2 bases and J gave up 6 bases; unmatched junction bases: 10. The CDR3 spans 16 residues. The CDR3 spells CASSLIPREGRDTQYF. In DNA, the CDR3 is TGTGCCAGCAGTTTAATCCCACGGGAGGGCCGGGATACGCAGTATTTT.

V is TRBV4-2 and J is TRBJ2-1, with TRBD2 identical over 8 bases. The CDR3 is 16 amino acids. Per germline, CDR1 LGHNA and CDR2 YNFKEQ. V dropped 3 bases and J dropped 0; count of bases not matched to a gene: 4. CDR3 coding DNA: TGTGCCAGCAGCCATTCCGGGACTAGCTCCTACAATGAGCAGTTCTTC. Protein sequence: CASSHSGTSSYNEQFF.

In its sample, this clone was seen once. This sequence joins TRBV27 and TRBJ2-7, with 7 bases matching TRBD1. CDR3 length: 14 amino acids. The germline gives CDR1 MNHEY, CDR2 SMNVEV (reference sequence). Unmatched junction bases numbered 9, after V lost 7 bases and J lost 3 bases. The CDR3 nucleotides read TGTGCCAGCACGGGCCGGGACAGCAACTACGAGCAGTACTTC. Protein: CASTGRDSNYEQYF.

The chain recombines TRBV5-5 with TRBJ1-1, with D perhaps TRBD1 (6 bases). The V and J ends lost 3 bases and 11 bases respectively, with 20 bases between them. This CDR3 comprises 14 residues. CDR1 is SGHKS and CDR2 is YYEKEE in the germline V gene (reference sequence). The CDR3 sequence: CASSSSTGPSRAFF. The CDR3 DNA reads TGTGCCAGCAGCTCGTCGACAGGACCCTCTCGGGCTTTCTTT.

The chain couples TRBV28 to TRBJ2-7; 8 bases map to TRBD1. CDR1 is MDHEN and CDR2 is SYDVKM in the germline V gene. Trimming took 6 bases from V and 3 from J; bases not matched to a gene: 7. The CDR3 contains 14 residues. CDR3 bases: TGTGCCAGCAGGCCGGACAGGGAGTTCTACGAGCAGTACTTC. Encoded protein: CASRPDREFYEQYF.

The gene calls are TRBV25-1 and TRBJ1-2; 11 bases agree with TRBD1. From germline, CDR1 is MGHDK and CDR2 SYGVNS. Trimming removed 3 bases from V and 4 bases from J; junction bases left unmatched: 7. The CDR3 covers 16 residues. The CDR3 DNA reads TGTGCCAGCAGTGACTTTGGACAGGGGGCCCTCTATGGCTACACCTTC. Encoded protein: CASSDFGQGALYGYTF.

This rearrangement joins TRBV7-9 to TRBJ2-3, with 12 bases identical to TRBD2. With 1 base clipped from V and 5 bases from J, the junction kept 4 bases outside the gene matches. The germline V gene has CDR1 SEHNR and CDR2 FQNEAQ (reference sequence). This CDR3 contains 16 residues. CDR3 region: CASSLGLAGAEDTQYF. The DNA for the CDR3 is TGTGCCAGCAGCTTAGGACTAGCGGGAGCCGAAGATACGCAGTATTTT.

The chain links TRBV19 to TRBJ2-7, with 9 bases fitting TRBD1. Germline values: CDR1 LNHDA, CDR2 SQIVND (reference sequence). The CDR3 runs to 13 residues. V shed 5 bases, J shed 4 bases, and the junction held 3 bases outside the gene matches. This CDR3 reads CASSVGQGYEQYF. CDR3 nucleotide sequence: TGTGCCAGTAGTGTGGGACAGGGTTACGAGCAGTACTTC.

In this sample, this clone turned up once. The chain has TRBV14 and TRBJ2-1; 8 nucleotides line up with TRBD1. V lost 2 bases and J lost 4; bases outside the gene matches: 10. The CDR3 consists of 17 residues. Germline V gives CDR1 SGHDN, CDR2 FVKESK. CDR3 coding DNA: TGTGCCAGCAGCCAACCCAGGGGGCAGTTCGATTACAATGAGCAGTTCTTC. This sequence encodes CASSQPRGQFDYNEQFF.

The V gene is TRBV19, the J gene TRBJ2-7; D not resolved. The CDR3 contains 13 residues. V shed 4 bases and J shed 1 base, with 8 bases lying between them. Germline V gene lookup returns CDR1 LNHDA and CDR2 SQIVND (reference sequence). CDR3 sequence reads: CASSRSPSYEQYF. In DNA form, the CDR3 reads TGTGCCAGTAGTAGGAGCCCTTCCTACGAGCAGTACTTC.

The V gene is TRBV28, the J gene TRBJ2-3; TRBD1 is a possible D gene (5 bases). CDR1 and CDR2 from the germline V gene are MDHEN and SYDVKM. Trimming took 1 base from V and 1 from J, leaving 9 bases between them. The CDR3 contains 15 residues. CDR3: CASSLSGRGTDTQYF. The CDR3, as DNA: TGTGCCAGCAGTTTATCGGGCAGGGGCACAGATACGCAGTATTTT.

The chain carries TRBV6-5 and TRBJ2-6; the D gene is possibly TRBD1 (6 bases). With 4 bases removed from V and 4 bases from J, the gap between germline ends came to 11 bases. Germline lookup yields CDR1 MNHEY and CDR2 SVGAGI. This CDR3 is 15 amino acids long. The CDR3 coding sequence is TGTGCCAGCAGTTCCACAGGGCAAGGGGCCAACGTCCTGACTTTC. Protein: CASSSTGQGANVLTF.

V usage is TRBV12-3 or TRBV12-4 and J usage is TRBJ1-2; a weak D match, TRBD1 (6 bases). The CDR3 is 13 residues long. V dropped 6 bases and J dropped 4 bases, with 12 bases sitting between them. CDR3 sequence: CASSHRDTYGYTF. Written as DNA, the CDR3 is TGTGCCAGCAGCCACCGGGACACCTATGGCTACACCTTC.